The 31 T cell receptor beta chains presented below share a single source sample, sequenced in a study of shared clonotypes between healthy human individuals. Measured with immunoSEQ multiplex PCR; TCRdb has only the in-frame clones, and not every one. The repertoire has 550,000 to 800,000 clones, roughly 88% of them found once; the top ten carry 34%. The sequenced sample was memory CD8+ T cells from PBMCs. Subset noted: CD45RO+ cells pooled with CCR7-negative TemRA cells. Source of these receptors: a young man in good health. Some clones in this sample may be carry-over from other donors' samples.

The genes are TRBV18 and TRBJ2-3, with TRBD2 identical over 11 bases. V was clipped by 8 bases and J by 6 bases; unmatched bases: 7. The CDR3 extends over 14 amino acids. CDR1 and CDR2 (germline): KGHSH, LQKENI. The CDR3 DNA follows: TGTGCCAGCGGGGGACTAGCGGTCTGGGATACGCAGTATTTT. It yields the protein CASGGLAVWDTQYF.

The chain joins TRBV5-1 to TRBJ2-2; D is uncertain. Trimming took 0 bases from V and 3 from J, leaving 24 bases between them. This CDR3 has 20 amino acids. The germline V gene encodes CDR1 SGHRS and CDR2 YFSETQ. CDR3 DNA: TGCGCCAGCAGCTTGGCCCCTCCCGCGACACTCCTCGGAGACACCGGGGAGCTGTTTTTT. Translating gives CASSLAPPATLLGDTGELFF.

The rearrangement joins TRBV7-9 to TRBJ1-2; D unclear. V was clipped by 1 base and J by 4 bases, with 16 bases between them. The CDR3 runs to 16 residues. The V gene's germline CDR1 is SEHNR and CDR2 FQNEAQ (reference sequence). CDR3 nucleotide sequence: TGTGCCAGCAGCTTAGGAAACGCGGTTGAGATCTATGGCTACACCTTC. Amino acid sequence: CASSLGNAVEIYGYTF.

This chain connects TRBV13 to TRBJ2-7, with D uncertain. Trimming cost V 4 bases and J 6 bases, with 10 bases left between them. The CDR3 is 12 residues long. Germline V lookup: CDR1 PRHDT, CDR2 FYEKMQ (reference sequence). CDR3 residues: CASSSLWVEQYF. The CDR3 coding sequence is TGTGCCAGCAGCTCCCTTTGGGTCGAGCAGTACTTC.

In DNA, the CDR3 is TGTGCCAGCAGCGCCGGGACTTCTTTTTCCGAGCAGTACTTC. Translated, it gives CASSAGTSFSEQYF. This chain uses TRBV9 with TRBJ2-7, with D possibly being TRBD2 (6 bases). There are 14 residues in the CDR3. The germline V gene has CDR1 SGDLS and CDR2 YYNGEE. V was trimmed by 3 bases and J by 6 bases, leaving 16 bases between them.

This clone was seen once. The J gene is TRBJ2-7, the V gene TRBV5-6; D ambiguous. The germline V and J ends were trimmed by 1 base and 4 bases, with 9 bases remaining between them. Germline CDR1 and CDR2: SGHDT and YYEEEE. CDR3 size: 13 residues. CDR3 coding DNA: TGTGCCAGCAGCTTGTTGGTAGGGTACGAGCAGTACTTC. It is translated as CASSLLVGYEQYF.

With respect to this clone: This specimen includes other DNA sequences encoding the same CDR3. The DNA for the CDR3 is TGTGCCAGCAGCTTGGGGGCCCGGCAGCCCCAGCATTTT. Translated: CASSLGARQPQHF. J is TRBJ1-5 and V is TRBV5-6; D remains unclear. The CDR3 sequence is 13 residues long. The ends were cut back, 0 bases at V and 7 bases at J, with 8 bases in the middle. Per germline, CDR1 SGHDT and CDR2 YYEEEE.

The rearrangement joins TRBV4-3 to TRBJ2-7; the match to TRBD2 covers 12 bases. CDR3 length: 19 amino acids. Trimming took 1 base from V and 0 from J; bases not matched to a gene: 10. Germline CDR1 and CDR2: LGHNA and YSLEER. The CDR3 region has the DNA TGCGCCAGCAGCCAAGCCCCGGGCCTAGCGGGAGGGCTCTCCTACGAGCAGTACTTC. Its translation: CASSQAPGLAGGLSYEQYF.

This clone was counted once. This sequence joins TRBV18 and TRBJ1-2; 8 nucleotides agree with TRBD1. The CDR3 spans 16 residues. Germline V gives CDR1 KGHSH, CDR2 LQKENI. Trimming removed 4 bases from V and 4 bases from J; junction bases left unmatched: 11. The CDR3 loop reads CASSRPGGPTTYGYTF. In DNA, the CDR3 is TGTGCCAGCTCACGCCCAGGGGGCCCGACGACCTATGGCTACACCTTC.

CDR3 protein: CASSLDVRQTENIQYF. The CDR3 nucleotides are TGTGCCAGCAGCCTGGACGTCCGACAGACTGAAAACATTCAGTACTTC. The J gene is TRBJ2-4, the V gene TRBV28; D may be TRBD1 (5 bases). CDR3 size: 16 residues. Germline V gives CDR1 MDHEN, CDR2 SYDVKM. Trimming left V 6 bases short and J 5 bases short, with 20 bases between.

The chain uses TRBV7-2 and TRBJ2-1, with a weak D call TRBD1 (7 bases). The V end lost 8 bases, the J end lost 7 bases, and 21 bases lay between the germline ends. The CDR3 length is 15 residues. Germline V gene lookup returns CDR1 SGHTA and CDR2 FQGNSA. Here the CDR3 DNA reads TGTGCCAGCCGAAACAGGCTTGCGGGACAGAATGAGCAGTTCTTC. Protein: CASRNRLAGQNEQFF.

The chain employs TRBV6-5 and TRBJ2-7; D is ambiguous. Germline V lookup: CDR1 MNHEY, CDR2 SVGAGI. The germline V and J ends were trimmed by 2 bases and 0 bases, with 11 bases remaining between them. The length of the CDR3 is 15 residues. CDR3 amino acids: CASSYEQAVSYEQYF. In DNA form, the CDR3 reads TGTGCCAGCAGTTACGAGCAGGCCGTCTCCTACGAGCAGTACTTC.

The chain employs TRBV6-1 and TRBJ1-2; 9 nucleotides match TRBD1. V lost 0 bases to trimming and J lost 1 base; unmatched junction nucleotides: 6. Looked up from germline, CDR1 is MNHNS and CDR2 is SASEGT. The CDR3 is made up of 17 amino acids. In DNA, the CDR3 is TGTGCCAGCAGTGAAGCGGGGACAGGGCTCCTTAACTATGGCTACACCTTC. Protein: CASSEAGTGLLNYGYTF.

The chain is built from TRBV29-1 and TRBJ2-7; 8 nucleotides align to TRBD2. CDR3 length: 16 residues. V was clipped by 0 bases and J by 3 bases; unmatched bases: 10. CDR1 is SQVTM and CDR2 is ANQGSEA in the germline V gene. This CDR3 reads CSVEDLVASGFYEQYF. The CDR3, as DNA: TGCAGCGTTGAAGATTTAGTGGCTAGCGGGTTCTACGAGCAGTACTTC.

Here the CDR3 reads CASSPLPGGFTEAFF. The CDR3 DNA is TGTGCCAGCAGCCCCTTACCGGGGGGGTTTACTGAAGCTTTCTTT. The rearrangement uses TRBV7-9 and TRBJ1-1; possible D gene TRBD1, 5 bases. CDR1 SEHNR and CDR2 FQNEAQ come from the germline V gene (reference sequence). The CDR3 is 15 amino acids. The germline V and J ends were trimmed by 5 bases and 5 bases, with 18 bases remaining between them.

CDR3 nucleotides: TGTGCCAGCAGTGAAGAAGGGGGCAGGGAATCCTACAATGAGCAGTTCTTC. It specifies CASSEEGGRESYNEQFF. The rearrangement joins TRBV6-1 to TRBJ2-1; 7 nucleotides match TRBD1. Trimming cost V 1 base and J 1 base; bases outside gene matches: 7. Germline V gene data show CDR1 as MNHNS and CDR2 as SASEGT. This CDR3 is built from 17 residues.

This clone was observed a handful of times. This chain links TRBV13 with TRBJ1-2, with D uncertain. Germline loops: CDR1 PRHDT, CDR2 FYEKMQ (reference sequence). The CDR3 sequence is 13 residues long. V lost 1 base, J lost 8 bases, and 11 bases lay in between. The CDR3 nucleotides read TGTGCCAGCAGCTTAGCTCCCGGGGAGGGCTACACCTTC. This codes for CASSLAPGEGYTF.

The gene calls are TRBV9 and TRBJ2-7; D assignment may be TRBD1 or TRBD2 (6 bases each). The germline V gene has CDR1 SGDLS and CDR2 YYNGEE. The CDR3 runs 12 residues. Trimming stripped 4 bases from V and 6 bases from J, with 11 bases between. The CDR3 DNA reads TGTGCCAGCAGCCCCACGGGGGCCGAGCAGTACTTC. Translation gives CASSPTGAEQYF.

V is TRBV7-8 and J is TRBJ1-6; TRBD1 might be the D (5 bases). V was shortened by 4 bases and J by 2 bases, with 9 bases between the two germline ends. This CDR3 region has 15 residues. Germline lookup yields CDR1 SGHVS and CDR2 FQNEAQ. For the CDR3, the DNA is TGTGCCAGCAGCTCCAGGGTCACCTATAATTCACCCCTCCACTTT. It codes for CASSSRVTYNSPLHF.

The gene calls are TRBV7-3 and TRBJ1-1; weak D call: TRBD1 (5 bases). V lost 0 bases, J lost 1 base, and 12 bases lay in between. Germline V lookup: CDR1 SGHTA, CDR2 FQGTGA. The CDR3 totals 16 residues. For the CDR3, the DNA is TGTGCCAGCAGCTTAACCGTAGGGACGGCGAACACTGAAGCTTTCTTT. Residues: CASSLTVGTANTEAFF.

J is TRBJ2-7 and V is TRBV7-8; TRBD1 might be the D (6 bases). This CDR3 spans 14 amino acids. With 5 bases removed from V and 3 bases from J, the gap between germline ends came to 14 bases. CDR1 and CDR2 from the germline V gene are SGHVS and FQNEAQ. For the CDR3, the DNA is TGTGCCAGCAGCCCCAGGGGCAGGCTCTACGAGCAGTACTTC. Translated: CASSPRGRLYEQYF.

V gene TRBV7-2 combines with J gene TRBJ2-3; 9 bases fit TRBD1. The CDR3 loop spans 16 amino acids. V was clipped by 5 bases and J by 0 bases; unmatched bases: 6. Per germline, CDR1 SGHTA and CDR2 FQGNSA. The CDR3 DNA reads TGTGCCAGCAGCGCCCCACAGGGGGCAAGCACAGATACGCAGTATTTT. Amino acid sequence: CASSAPQGASTDTQYF.

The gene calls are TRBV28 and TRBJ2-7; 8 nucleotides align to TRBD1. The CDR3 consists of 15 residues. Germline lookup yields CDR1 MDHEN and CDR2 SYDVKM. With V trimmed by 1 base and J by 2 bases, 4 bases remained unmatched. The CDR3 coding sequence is TGTGCCAGCAGTTTATATGGGGGACAGGCCTACGAGCAGTACTTC. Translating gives CASSLYGGQAYEQYF.

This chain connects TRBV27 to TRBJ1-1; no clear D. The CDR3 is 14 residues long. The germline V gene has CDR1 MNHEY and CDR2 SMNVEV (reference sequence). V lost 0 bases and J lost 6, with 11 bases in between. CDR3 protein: CASSLSTLRSEAFF. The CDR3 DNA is TGTGCCAGCAGTTTATCAACCCTCAGGTCTGAAGCTTTCTTT.

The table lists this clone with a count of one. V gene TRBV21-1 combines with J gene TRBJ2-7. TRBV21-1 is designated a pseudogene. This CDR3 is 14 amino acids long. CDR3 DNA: TGTGCCAGCAGCAAGCTGACGGACCCCTACGAGCAGTACTTC. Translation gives CASSKLTDPYEQYF.

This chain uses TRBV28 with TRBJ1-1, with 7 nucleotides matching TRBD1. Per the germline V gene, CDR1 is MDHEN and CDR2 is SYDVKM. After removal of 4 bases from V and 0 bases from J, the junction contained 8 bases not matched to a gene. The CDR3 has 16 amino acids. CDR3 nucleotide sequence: TGTGCCAGCAGTTCTTACCGGGACAGCCTGAACACTGAAGCTTTCTTT. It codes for CASSSYRDSLNTEAFF. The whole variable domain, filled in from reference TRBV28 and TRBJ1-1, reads DVKVTQSSRYLVKRTGEKVFLECVQDMDHENMFWYRQDPGLGLRLIYFSYDVKMKEKGDIPEGYSVSREKKERFSLILESASTNQTSMYLCASSSYRDSLNTEAFFGQGTRLTVV.

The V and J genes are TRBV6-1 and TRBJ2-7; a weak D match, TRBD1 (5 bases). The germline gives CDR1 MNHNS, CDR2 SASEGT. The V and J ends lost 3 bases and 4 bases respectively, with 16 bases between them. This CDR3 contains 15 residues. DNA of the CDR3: TGTGCCAGCAGTGAGGGGCTGTTGATACCGTACGAGCAGTACTTC. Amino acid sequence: CASSEGLLIPYEQYF.

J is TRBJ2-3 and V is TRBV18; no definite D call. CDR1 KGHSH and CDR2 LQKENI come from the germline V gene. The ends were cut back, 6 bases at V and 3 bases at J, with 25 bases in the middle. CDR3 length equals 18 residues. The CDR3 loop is CASSGRQLTMIETDTQYF. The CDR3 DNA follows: TGTGCCAGCTCCGGGCGCCAGCTCACCATGATAGAAACAGATACGCAGTATTTT.

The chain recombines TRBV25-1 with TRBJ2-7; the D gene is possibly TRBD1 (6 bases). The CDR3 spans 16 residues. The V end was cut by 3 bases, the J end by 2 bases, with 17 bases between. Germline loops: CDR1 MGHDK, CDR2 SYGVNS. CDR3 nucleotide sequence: TGTGCCAGCAGTGATATTCGGACAGAAAAGACCTACGAGCAGTACTTC. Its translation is CASSDIRTEKTYEQYF.

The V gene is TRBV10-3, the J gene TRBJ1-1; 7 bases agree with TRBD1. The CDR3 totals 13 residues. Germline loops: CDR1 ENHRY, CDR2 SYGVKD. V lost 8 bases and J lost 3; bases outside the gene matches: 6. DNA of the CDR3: TGTGCCATCGCGACTACAGGGGACACTGAAGCTTTCTTT. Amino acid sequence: CAIATTGDTEAFF.

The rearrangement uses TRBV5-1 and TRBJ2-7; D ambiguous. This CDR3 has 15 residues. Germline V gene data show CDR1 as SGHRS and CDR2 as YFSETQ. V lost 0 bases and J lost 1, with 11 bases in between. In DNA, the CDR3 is TGCGCCAGCAGCTTGGAGAGGCGTCTATCCTACGAGCAGTACTTC. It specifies CASSLERRLSYEQYF.